The present entry profiles one T cell receptor (beta chain) with its context. As yet, its antigen is unknown. The CDR3 does not end in the conserved phenylalanine or tryptophan, so this is likely a read error. Construction of the TCR beta libraries employed iRepertoire HTBI primers in conjunction with Arm-PCR of CDR3 regions. Using its own MiXCR run on the multiplex PCR reads, TCRdb lists one record per CDR3 protein. The table has around 500,000 distinct CDR3 sequences, roughly 12% seen once. Specified time point: newly diagnosed GD, antithyroid drugs for less than 3 months. Extracted RNA from PBMCs served as the source of the TCR library. This sample is drawn from a study of regulatory T cells in long-lasting Graves disease. Points from the study as a whole: TRBV28, TRBJ1-2 and TRBJ2-5 were segments that persistent disease favored.

This CDR3 spans 13 amino acids. V was shortened by 4 bases and J by 1 base, with 8 bases between the two germline ends. Per germline, CDR1 LGHDT and CDR2 YNNKEL (reference sequence). The same sample was also used in a study of T cells in Graves' hyperthyroidism and ophthalmopathy.

The origin of this receptor is a man in his thirties or forties with Graves disease. The input for sequencing was peripheral blood mononuclear cells (PBMCs), taken at new diagnosis, from a patient treated with antithyroid drugs. V and J are TRBV3-1 and TRBJ2-7; tentatively, D is TRBD1 (6 bases). CDR3 residues: CASSLDRSYEQYL. The CDR3 DNA reads TGTGCCAGCAGCCTGGACAGATCCTACGAGCAGTACCTC.